Detailed here is one T cell receptor (beta chain). Its antigen is not identified. The germline V gene encodes CDR1 SGHNT and CDR2 YYREEE (reference sequence). Deletions cut 4 bases from V and 3 bases from J, with 17 bases between. CDR3 length equals 15 residues. This sample stems from a study of shared clonotypes between healthy human individuals. The naive CD8 population came from CD45RO-negative cells selected for CCR7, without terminally differentiated effector memory CD45RA+ cells. Study outcomes and limitations: With few donors, the genetic and exposure-history diversity represented was limited. Several donors held about 4.6% of naive CD4 clonotypes in common. Generation probabilities were higher for clonotypes shared across all four sorted-subset donors than for unshared ones.

Original analysis: ImmunoSEQ sequences covered only the junction and lacked quality scores; filtering therefore differed. The data were produced by immunoSEQ multiplex PCR, yet TCRdb's version contains in-frame clones alone and is incomplete. The V and J calls and clone size are taken from that table; D and trimming were inferred from the DNA. The sample lists 660,000 or so clones; 95% to 97% were seen once. The receptor was isolated from a woman aged 30 to 39 in good health. The chain recombines TRBV5-4 with TRBJ2-7; D possibly corresponds to TRBD2 (5 bases). Sequencing was performed on naive CD8+ T cells sorted from blood. CDR3 sequence reads: CASSRNKRPLYEQYF. Here the CDR3 DNA reads TGTGCCAGCAGCAGAAACAAGCGGCCTCTCTACGAGCAGTACTTC.